This T cell receptor (beta chain) was obtained from a study of cytomegalovirus exposure and HLA in healthy donors. This CDR3 is built from 16 residues. CDR1 and CDR2 from the germline V gene are PRHDT and FYEKMQ (reference sequence). The V and J ends lost 5 bases and 7 bases, in that order; junction bases with no gene match: 10. Both 60 Vbeta primers and 13 Jbeta primers went into the PCR. TCRdb's table, derived via immunoSEQ multiplex PCR, lists solely in-frame clones and lacks some. This table lists tens of thousands of clones. The chain links TRBV13 to TRBJ2-1; 11 bases align to TRBD2. The TCR was taken from a man younger than 30 in good health and CMV-seropositive. Sequenced input: PBMCs. The CDR3 DNA reads as TGTGCCAGCAGCGAGACCGGGACTAGCGGACTAAATGAGCAGTTCTTC. It yields the protein CASSETGTSGLNEQFF.